The rows below give T cell receptor beta chains drawn from one sample of a study of T-cell reconstitution after alpha-beta-depleted transplantation in children. TCRdb passed the PCR reads through MiXCR, listing each CDR3 protein once. The sample records a few hundred thousand distinct CDR3 sequences, under 30% being singletons. Here the sequenced sample was PBMCs, mostly from graft donor cells, taken 360 days after TCRalphabeta/CD19-depleted stem cell transplant. These TCRs come from a female patient between 2 and 15 years old who had a stem cell transplant for congenital amegakaryocytic thrombocytopenia, so the T cells may come from the graft donor. Each CDR3 is given with its conserved first and last residue. A D gene is named only where the DNA matches it firmly. Only part of the rows carry a size: once, few, many, or a class if the clone is expanded.

size: NA
D: TRBD1
V: TRBV9
J: TRBJ2-3
DNA: TGTGCCAGCAGCGACCGGGACAGGACTTTAACAGATACGCAGTATTTT
CDR3: CASSDRDRTLTDTQYF

size: NA
D: TRBD2
V: TRBV4-1
J: TRBJ2-5
DNA: TGCGCCAGCGTCCTAGCGGGGGGTAAAGAGACCCAGTACTTC
CDR3: CASVLAGGKETQYF

size: medium-sized
D: NA
V: TRBV20-1
J: TRBJ1-2
DNA: TGCAGTGCTAGATGGGTCGGTGGCTACACCTTC
CDR3: CSARWVGGYTF

size: NA
D: NA
V: TRBV20-1
J: TRBJ2-1
DNA: TGCAGTGCTAGCCATACAAGATCGGGGGAGTTCTCCTACAATGAGCAGTTCTTC
CDR3: CSASHTRSGEFSYNEQFF

size: many
D: NA
V: TRBV9
J: TRBJ1-3
DNA: TGTGCCAGCAGCGTAGGGGGACAATCTGGAAACACCATATATTTT
CDR3: CASSVGGQSGNTIYF

size: NA
D: NA
V: TRBV25-1
J: TRBJ2-2
DNA: TGTGCCAGCGAGATCAGGGAGGACACCGGGGAGCTGTTTTTT
CDR3: CASEIREDTGELFF

size: NA
D: NA
V: TRBV5-1
J: TRBJ2-1
DNA: TGCGCCAGCAGCACTCCCCTAACCCCGGGGCATGAGCAGTTCTTC
CDR3: CASSTPLTPGHEQFF

size: NA
D: TRBD1
V: TRBV12-3/TRBV12-4
J: TRBJ2-7
DNA: TGTGCCAGCAGTTTGCAGGGGGCGGGTGAGCAGTACTTC
CDR3: CASSLQGAGEQYF

size: NA
D: NA
V: TRBV24-1
J: TRBJ1-2
DNA: TGTGCCACCAGTGGTGGAGGGGCGAATGGCTACACCTTC
CDR3: CATSGGGANGYTF

size: many
D: NA
V: TRBV3-1
J: TRBJ2-2
DNA: TGTGCCAGCAGCCAAGATATTAGGGCCGGGACCGGGGAGCTGTTTTTT
CDR3: CASSQDIRAGTGELFF

size: NA
D: NA
V: TRBV6-5
J: TRBJ1-5
DNA: TGTGCCAGCAGTTACTCGGGAGGGAGGTCGCAGCCCCAGCATTTT
CDR3: CASSYSGGRSQPQHF

size: NA
D: TRBD1
V: TRBV2
J: TRBJ1-2
DNA: TGTGCCAGCAGTGACGACAGGGAAGGACTAAATGGCTACACCTTC
CDR3: CASSDDREGLNGYTF

size: few
D: TRBD2
V: TRBV12-3/TRBV12-4
J: TRBJ2-1
DNA: TGTGCCAGCAGTTCCAGCGGGGGGGTTCTCAATGAGCAGTTCTTC
CDR3: CASSSSGGVLNEQFF

size: few
D: TRBD2
V: TRBV5-1
J: TRBJ2-1
DNA: TGCGCCAGCAGCGCGGGAGGCCATAGCTCCTACAATGAGCAGTTCTTC
CDR3: CASSAGGHSSYNEQFF

size: many
D: NA
V: TRBV29-1
J: TRBJ2-6
DNA: TGCAGCGTTGTCACCACCTCTGGGGCCAACGTCCTGACTTTC
CDR3: CSVVTTSGANVLTF

size: many
D: NA
V: TRBV12-3/TRBV12-4
J: TRBJ2-5
DNA: TGTGCCAGCAGTTTATACGGGACTGGGAAGACCCAGTACTTC
CDR3: CASSLYGTGKTQYF

size: NA
D: NA
V: TRBV6-1
J: TRBJ2-3
DNA: TGTGCCAGCAGTCGTGGGGGGAAATTGGATACGCAGTATTTT
CDR3: CASSRGGKLDTQYF

size: many
D: TRBD1
V: TRBV18
J: TRBJ2-7
DNA: TGTGCCAGCTCACCAGCGGACAGGGGGCGTTCCTACGAGCAGTACTTC
CDR3: CASSPADRGRSYEQYF

size: few
D: TRBD1
V: TRBV28
J: TRBJ2-1
DNA: TGTGCCAGCAGTTTACTGACAGGGATACGGAGGAATGAGCAGTTCTTC
CDR3: CASSLLTGIRRNEQFF

size: NA
D: NA
V: TRBV6-1
J: TRBJ1-2
DNA: TGTGCCAGCAGGAGAGGGGGTGGCTATGGCTACACCTTC
CDR3: CASRRGGGYGYTF

size: few
D: NA
V: TRBV7-8
J: TRBJ2-1
DNA: TGTGCCAGCAGCTCGCAGATTGGCAGCTACAATGAGCAGTTCTTC
CDR3: CASSSQIGSYNEQFF

size: few
D: TRBD1
V: TRBV6-2/TRBV6-3
J: TRBJ1-2
DNA: TGTGCCAGCAGTCGACCGGGACAGGGGATATTGAGGTTTAACTATGGCTACACCTTC
CDR3: CASSRPGQGILRFNYGYTF

size: NA
D: TRBD1
V: TRBV12-3/TRBV12-4
J: TRBJ2-5
DNA: TGTGCCAGCGGAGGGACAGGGCCCCCGGGCGAGACCCAGTACTTC
CDR3: CASGGTGPPGETQYF

size: few
D: NA
V: TRBV12-3/TRBV12-4
J: TRBJ1-5
DNA: TGTGCCAGCAGTTATCAGTCGCTTGATCAGCCCCAGCATTTT
CDR3: CASSYQSLDQPQHF

size: NA
D: NA
V: TRBV12-3/TRBV12-4
J: TRBJ2-3
DNA: TGTGCCAGCAGACCTTCAGGGGGCACAGATACGCAGTATTTT
CDR3: CASRPSGGTDTQYF

size: few
D: NA
V: TRBV7-2
J: TRBJ2-2
DNA: TGTGCCAGCAGCCACGGACCCAATACCGGGGAGCTGTTTTTT
CDR3: CASSHGPNTGELFF

size: NA
D: TRBD1
V: TRBV7-8
J: TRBJ1-3
DNA: TGTGCCAGCAGCATCTGGACAGGGAGTGGAAACACCATATATTTT
CDR3: CASSIWTGSGNTIYF

size: NA
D: NA
V: TRBV3-1
J: TRBJ2-7
DNA: TGTGCCAGCAGCCACTCCCGTGGGTACGAGCAGTACTTC
CDR3: CASSHSRGYEQYF

size: few
D: NA
V: TRBV28
J: TRBJ2-1
DNA: TGTGCCAGCAGTTTATCTCCCGGCGGTGAGCAGTTCTTC
CDR3: CASSLSPGGEQFF

size: NA
D: TRBD1
V: TRBV11-2
J: TRBJ2-5
DNA: TGTGCCAGCAGCTCCGGACAGGGCCAAGAGACCCAGTACTTC
CDR3: CASSSGQGQETQYF

size: few
D: NA
V: TRBV3-1
J: TRBJ2-2
DNA: TGTGCCAGCAGCCGGCGACTAGCGAACACCGGGGAGCTGTTTTTT
CDR3: CASSRRLANTGELFF

size: NA
D: TRBD1
V: TRBV20-1
J: TRBJ1-2
DNA: TGCAGTGCAGGGGACAGGGTCTATGGCTACACCTTC
CDR3: CSAGDRVYGYTF

size: few
D: NA
V: TRBV10-3
J: TRBJ1-2
DNA: TGTGCCATCAGTGAGTCCCTACTAGGGACGGGAGCGGGGGGCGGCTACACCTTC
CDR3: CAISESLLGTGAGGGYTF

size: NA
D: NA
V: TRBV5-1
J: TRBJ2-7
DNA: TGCGCCAGCAGCCGGCCTCCGGGGCGGGCATCGTACGAGCAGTACTTC
CDR3: CASSRPPGRASYEQYF

size: NA
D: NA
V: TRBV20-1
J: TRBJ1-4
DNA: TGCAGTGCTAGGGGTACTCTCCCCGCGGGACTGTTTTTT
CDR3: CSARGTLPAGLFF

size: NA
D: TRBD1
V: TRBV28
J: TRBJ1-1
DNA: TGTGCCAGCGGACTAAGGGACATCCGGACAGGTGAAGCTTTCTTT
CDR3: CASGLRDIRTGEAFF

size: few
D: NA
V: TRBV3-1
J: TRBJ2-5
DNA: TGTGCCAGCAGCCACCTCGGGACTGTCACACAAGAGACCCAGTACTTC
CDR3: CASSHLGTVTQETQYF

size: few
D: NA
V: TRBV24-1
J: TRBJ2-5
DNA: TGTGCCACCAGCGATTTTGGGCAGGGGCGAGAAGAGACCCAGTACTTC
CDR3: CATSDFGQGREETQYF

size: NA
D: TRBD2
V: TRBV5-4
J: TRBJ2-1
DNA: TGTGCCAGCAGCTCGATATCAAAGCGGGGGGCTTCCTACAATGAGCAGTTCTTC
CDR3: CASSSISKRGASYNEQFF

size: few
D: NA
V: TRBV20-1
J: TRBJ1-3
DNA: TGCAGTGCTAGGCCGGGACAAGGAAACACCATATATTTT
CDR3: CSARPGQGNTIYF

size: NA
D: NA
V: TRBV5-4
J: TRBJ2-2
DNA: TGTGCCAGCAGCTCGCAGAGGGGAAAGAACACCGGGGAGCTGTTTTTT
CDR3: CASSSQRGKNTGELFF

size: few
D: TRBD2
V: TRBV12-3/TRBV12-4
J: TRBJ2-5
DNA: TGTGCCAGCAGTTCCGGGACTAGCGGGACGGAGACCCAGTACTTC
CDR3: CASSSGTSGTETQYF

size: NA
D: NA
V: TRBV5-1
J: TRBJ1-4
DNA: TGCGCCAGCAGCTCGGCGACTTATGGAGAAAAACTGTTTTTT
CDR3: CASSSATYGEKLFF

size: NA
D: NA
V: TRBV18
J: TRBJ1-1
DNA: TGTGCCAGCTCACCAAACCGGGACTCTGAAGCTTTCTTT
CDR3: CASSPNRDSEAFF

size: NA
D: NA
V: TRBV28
J: TRBJ2-7
DNA: TGTGCCAGCCAGGGGCGGGCTTCCTACGAGCAGTACTTC
CDR3: CASQGRASYEQYF

size: NA
D: NA
V: TRBV28
J: TRBJ2-7
DNA: TGTGCCAGCAGGGACGCCGGGACACGCGTTACTGAGCAGTACTTC
CDR3: CASRDAGTRVTEQYF

size: few
D: TRBD1
V: TRBV20-1
J: TRBJ2-1
DNA: TGCAGCCCGACAGGGCGGTCCTACAATGAGCAGTTCTTC
CDR3: CSPTGRSYNEQFF

size: NA
D: NA
V: TRBV11-2
J: TRBJ2-3
DNA: TGTGCCAGCAGCTTATTTTTCCTGGGCAGACCTAGCACAGATACGCAGTATTTT
CDR3: CASSLFFLGRPSTDTQYF

size: few
D: TRBD1
V: TRBV7-9
J: TRBJ1-3
DNA: TGTGCCAGCAGCTTAGTTCTGACAGGGGTAAACACCATATATTTT
CDR3: CASSLVLTGVNTIYF

size: few
D: NA
V: TRBV20-1
J: TRBJ1-6
DNA: TGCAGTGCTACTTATGGGGGAGGTTCACCCCTCCACTTT
CDR3: CSATYGGGSPLHF

size: NA
D: NA
V: TRBV6-5
J: TRBJ1-2
DNA: TGTGCCAGCAGTTACTCAGTGAGGAACGGGTATGGCTACACCTTC
CDR3: CASSYSVRNGYGYTF

size: few
D: TRBD1
V: TRBV4-1
J: TRBJ2-5
DNA: TGCGCCAGCAGCCCCGGGGACAGTCAAGAGACCCAGTACTTC
CDR3: CASSPGDSQETQYF

size: few
D: NA
V: TRBV18
J: TRBJ2-7
DNA: TGTGCCAGCTCACCTTCGTCGACCTACGAGCAGTACTTC
CDR3: CASSPSSTYEQYF

size: few
D: NA
V: TRBV7-2
J: TRBJ2-1
DNA: TGTGCCAGCAGCTTAGCCGCTAGCCTTTACAATGAGCAGTTCTTC
CDR3: CASSLAASLYNEQFF

size: NA
D: NA
V: TRBV4-1
J: TRBJ2-3
DNA: TGCGCCAGCAGCCAAGAGTCGGTCACTACGTACACAGATACGCAGTATTTT
CDR3: CASSQESVTTYTDTQYF

size: few
D: NA
V: TRBV3-1
J: TRBJ2-4
DNA: TGTGCCAGCAGCCAAACGGGAGAGGGCAACATTCAGTACTTC
CDR3: CASSQTGEGNIQYF

size: NA
D: NA
V: TRBV7-9
J: TRBJ2-7
DNA: TGTGCCAGTCGGCCGTCCCCCTCCTACGAGCAGTACTTC
CDR3: CASRPSPSYEQYF

size: few
D: NA
V: TRBV7-6
J: TRBJ2-2
DNA: TGTGCCAGCAGCCGTCTCAAACACACCGGGGAGCTGTTTTTT
CDR3: CASSRLKHTGELFF

size: NA
D: TRBD1
V: TRBV4-2
J: TRBJ1-4
DNA: TGTGCCAGCAGCCAAGGGTTGGGGACAGGTATGGAAAAACTGTTTTTT
CDR3: CASSQGLGTGMEKLFF